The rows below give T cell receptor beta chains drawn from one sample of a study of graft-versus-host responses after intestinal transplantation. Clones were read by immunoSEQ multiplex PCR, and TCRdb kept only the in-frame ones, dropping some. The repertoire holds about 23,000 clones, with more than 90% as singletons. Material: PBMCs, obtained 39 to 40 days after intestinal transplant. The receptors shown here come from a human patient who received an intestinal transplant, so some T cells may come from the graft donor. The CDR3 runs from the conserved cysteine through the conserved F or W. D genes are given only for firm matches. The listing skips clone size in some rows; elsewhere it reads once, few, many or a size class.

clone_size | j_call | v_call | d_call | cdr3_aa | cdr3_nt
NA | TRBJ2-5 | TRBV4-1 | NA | CASSHPPSVSRETQYF | TGCGCCAGCAGCCATCCCCCCTCGGTTTCGCGAGAGACCCAGTACTTC
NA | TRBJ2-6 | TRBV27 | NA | CASSLSKRGANVLTF | TGTGCCAGCAGTTTATCAAAGCGGGGGGCCAACGTCCTGACTTTC
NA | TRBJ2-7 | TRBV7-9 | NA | CASLNLDRSFSYEQYF | TGTGCCAGCCTGAACCTCGACAGGTCATTCTCCTACGAGCAGTACTTC
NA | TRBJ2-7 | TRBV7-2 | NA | CASSYTVSYEQYF | TGTGCCAGCAGCTACACAGTCTCCTACGAGCAGTACTTT
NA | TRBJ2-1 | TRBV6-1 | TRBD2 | CASSIAGEGYNEQFF | TGTGCCAGCAGTATAGCGGGAGAGGGTTACAATGAGCAGTTCTTC
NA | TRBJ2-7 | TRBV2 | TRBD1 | CASSLQGASYYEQYF | TGTGCCAGCAGTCTTCAGGGGGCCTCCTACTACGAGCAGTACTTC
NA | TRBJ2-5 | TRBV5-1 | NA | CASSLAETQYF | TGCGCCAGCAGCTTGGCGGAGACCCAGTACTTC
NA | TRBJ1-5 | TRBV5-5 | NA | CASSFLSGYSNQPQHF | TGTGCCAGCAGCTTCTTGTCAGGGTATAGCAATCAGCCCCAGCATTTT
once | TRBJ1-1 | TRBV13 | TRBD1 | CASSRIQGARTEAFF | TGTGCCAGCAGCCGAATACAGGGGGCGCGCACTGAAGCTTTCTTT
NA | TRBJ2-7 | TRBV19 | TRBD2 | CASSMGLAGGKEQYF | TGTGCCAGTAGTATGGGACTAGCGGGAGGTAAGGAGCAGTACTTC
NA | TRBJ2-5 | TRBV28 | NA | CASSSHPLSRETQYF | TGTGCCAGCAGTTCCCACCCCTTATCGAGGGAGACCCAGTACTTC
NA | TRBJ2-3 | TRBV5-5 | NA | CASPPGGADTDTQYF | TGTGCCAGCCCCCCCGGTGGGGCGGACACAGATACGCAGTATTTT
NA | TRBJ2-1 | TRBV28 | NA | CASSYYSEQFF | TGTGCCAGCAGTTATTATAGTGAGCAGTTCTTC
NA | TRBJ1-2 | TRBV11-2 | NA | CASSSPNYGYTF | TGTGCCAGCAGCTCGCCTAACTATGGCTACACCTTC
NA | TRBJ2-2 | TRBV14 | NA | CASSQRPKAGELFF | TGTGCCAGCAGCCAACGACCCAAGGCCGGGGAGCTGTTTTTT
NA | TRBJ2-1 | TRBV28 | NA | CASTLGGGSYNEQFF | TGTGCCAGCACCTTAGGAGGAGGCTCCTACAATGAGCAGTTCTTC
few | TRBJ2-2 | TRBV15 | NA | CATSRDGGTGELFF | TGTGCCACCAGCAGAGATGGGGGGACCGGGGAGCTGTTTTTT